One sample yielded the 18 T cell receptor beta chains listed below, sequenced in a study of glioma-infiltrating T cells. TCR alpha and beta CDR3 regions were amplified from RNA using iRepertoire nested multiplex PCR. Using its own MiXCR run on the multiplex PCR reads, TCRdb lists one record per CDR3 protein. This repertoire shows approximately 190,000 distinct CDR3 sequences, 32% found once; its top ten account for 20%. The material sequenced was glioma tissue, nonneoplastic brain tissue, or PBMCs (not recorded which). The origin of the receptors is a human donor with low-grade glioma or glioblastoma, undergoing nonglioma brain surgery, or in good health (not recorded which).

This clonotype was seen ten or more times. The V gene is TRBV7-9, the J gene TRBJ2-7; D uncertain. The length of the CDR3 is 15 residues. Trimming pared 4 bases from V and 7 bases from J, leaving 20 bases between. Germline V gene lookup returns CDR1 SEHNR and CDR2 FQNEAQ (reference sequence). CDR3 DNA: TGTGCCAGCAGCTCCCTGCGTGACCTCTCTTTAGAGCAGTACTTC. Its translation is CASSSLRDLSLEQYF.

This clonotype was seen at least ten times. The V and J genes are TRBV7-3 and TRBJ2-3, with D perhaps TRBD1 or TRBD2 (6 bases each). Germline loops: CDR1 SGHTA, CDR2 FQGTGA. The ends were cut back, 5 bases at V and 4 bases at J, with 13 bases in the middle. The CDR3 contains 14 residues. CDR3 sequence: CASSPEGGADTQYF. CDR3 coding DNA: TGTGCCAGCAGCCCGGAGGGGGGCGCAGATACGCAGTATTTT.

With regard to this clonotype: A much larger clone lies one base from this, so it may be a read error. The V gene is TRBV11-2, the J gene TRBJ1-6; D gene ambiguous. Germline-derived CDR1 and CDR2 are SGHAT and FQNNGV. This CDR3 has 15 residues. Between the trimmed V and J ends, which lost 4 bases and 8 bases, there was a span of 15 bases. Here the CDR3 reads CASSSTLVPDSPLHF. CDR3 sequence (DNA): TGTGCCAGCAGCTCGACCCTAGTCCCTGATTCACCCCTCCACTTT.

This clonotype was observed many times. V gene TRBV20-1 combines with J gene TRBJ1-4, with TRBD1 matching over 10 bases. V was pared by 3 bases and J by 3 bases, with 4 bases of the junction left unmatched. The CDR3 loop spans 15 amino acids. Germline V gene lookup returns CDR1 DFQATT and CDR2 SNEGSKA (reference sequence). This chain's CDR3 is CSASGQGGSNEKLFF. In DNA form, the CDR3 reads TGCAGTGCTAGTGGACAGGGGGGGTCTAATGAAAAACTGTTTTTT.

Details on this clonotype: This may be a read error, as it is one base from a much larger clone. The V gene is TRBV7-9, the J gene TRBJ2-7; D is unresolved. The CDR3 is 12 residues long. Germline V gene lookup returns CDR1 SEHNR and CDR2 FQNEAQ (reference sequence). V lost 5 bases to trimming and J lost 7 bases, with 12 bases between them. CDR3 DNA: TGTGCCAGCAGCCCCCTTTTCAAGGAGCAGTACTTC. Amino acid sequence: CASSPLFKEQYF.

This clonotype turned up a few times. The chain uses TRBV12-3 or TRBV12-4 and TRBJ1-1; TRBD1 might be the D (6 bases). The CDR3 loop spans 16 amino acids. V was clipped by 7 bases and J by 0 bases, with 18 bases between them. The DNA of the CDR3 is TGTGCCAGCAACCCAATAGTTTCAGGGGTGAACACTGAAGCTTTCTTT. Translated: CASNPIVSGVNTEAFF.

For this clonotype: A read error may explain this, as a much larger clone is one base away. J is TRBJ2-5 and V is TRBV12-3 or TRBV12-4, with a tentative D call TRBD2 (6 bases). There are 14 residues in the CDR3. V shed 5 bases and J shed 5 bases, with 15 bases lying between them. Here the CDR3 reads CASSPYGGEETQYF. The CDR3 coding sequence is TGTGCCAGCAGTCCTTACGGGGGTGAGGAGACCCAGTACTTC.

This clonotype was seen only a few times. V and J are TRBV7-2 and TRBJ2-3, with 9 bases identical to TRBD2. CDR1 is SGHTA, CDR2 FQGNSA, per germline. The length of the CDR3 is 18 residues. Trimming cost V 4 bases and J 2 bases; bases outside gene matches: 13. The CDR3 region has the DNA TGTGCCAGCAGCTCCCTCGGGCGGGAGGGCCGGGACACAGATACGCAGTATTTT. Protein: CASSSLGREGRDTDTQYF.

V usage is TRBV12-5 and J usage is TRBJ1-5, with D possibly being TRBD1 (6 bases). V gave up 2 bases and J gave up 7 bases, with 24 bases separating them. Germline V gene sequence: CDR1 LGHNT, CDR2 FRNRAP. This CDR3 has 18 amino acids. The CDR3, as DNA: TGTGCTAGTGGTTTGCCACCATCGGGACACCCCGAGAGGCAGCCCCAGCATTTT. Its translation is CASGLPPSGHPERQPQHF.

Remarks on this clonotype: A much larger clone lies a single base off, so this may be a read error. The V call is TRBV24-1, the J call TRBJ2-3, with 7 positions matching TRBD1. The J segment lost 1 base and the V segment lost 3 bases, leaving 6 bases of the junction unmatched. Per the germline V gene, CDR1 is KGHDR and CDR2 is SFDVKD. The CDR3 contains 16 residues. CDR3 nucleotide sequence: TGTGCCACCAGTGATAGTGCAGGGGGAGGCACAGATACGCAGTATTTT. Translation gives CATSDSAGGGTDTQYF.

This clonotype was seen ten or more times. The CDR3 spells CASSSGLATYEQYF. The CDR3 DNA reads as TGTGCCAGCAGCTCCGGACTAGCGACCTACGAGCAGTACTTC. V is TRBV7-2 and J is TRBJ2-7; 9 bases align to TRBD2. CDR1 and CDR2 (germline): SGHTA, FQGNSA. Unmatched junction bases numbered 3, after V lost 4 bases and J lost 2 bases. There are 14 residues in the CDR3.

This clonotype was recorded at least ten times. This chain joins TRBV7-2 and TRBJ1-5, with TRBD1 matching over 11 bases. The CDR3 runs 18 residues. The germline V gene has CDR1 SGHTA and CDR2 FQGNSA. After removal of 1 base from V and 2 bases from J, the junction contained 7 bases not matched to a gene. In DNA form, the CDR3 reads TGTGCCAGCAGCTTAGGGTGGACAGGGGGCATCGGCAATCAGCCCCAGCATTTT. Protein product: CASSLGWTGGIGNQPQHF.

This clonotype appeared a few times. This chain joins TRBV3-1 and TRBJ2-3, with D uncertain. This CDR3 has 15 amino acids. V shed 4 bases and J shed 4 bases, with 15 bases lying between them. CDR1 and CDR2 from the germline V gene are LGHDT and YNNKEL (reference sequence). CDR3 region: CASSPAMGRADTQYF. In nucleotides, the CDR3 is TGTGCCAGCAGCCCGGCCATGGGAAGGGCAGATACGCAGTATTTT.

This clonotype showed up many times. The rearrangement joins TRBV2 to TRBJ1-3; TRBD1 matches 7 bases. V trimming: 4 bases; J trimming: 1 base; junction bases outside the gene matches: 7. Per germline, CDR1 SNHLY and CDR2 FYNNEI. There are 16 residues in the CDR3. Here the CDR3 reads CASSGMRGRSGNTIYF. CDR3 nucleotides: TGTGCCAGCAGTGGGATGAGGGGGCGGTCTGGAAACACCATATATTTT.

The table lists this clonotype with many counts. This chain connects TRBV6-1 to TRBJ2-7; TRBD2 agrees at 11 bases. The CDR3 sequence is 23 residues long. V gave up 4 bases and J gave up 3 bases; unmatched junction bases: 29. Germline loops: CDR1 MNHNS, CDR2 SASEGT. CDR3 region: CASSGFVRGRQTTGTSGYYEQYF. Written as DNA, the CDR3 is TGTGCCAGCAGTGGTTTTGTTCGGGGGAGACAGACCACCGGGACTAGCGGATACTACGAGCAGTACTTC.

The gene calls are TRBV9 and TRBJ2-2, with a tentative D call TRBD2 (6 bases). The CDR3 sequence is 17 residues long. Germline CDR1 reads SGDLS; CDR2 reads YYNGEE. V dropped 3 bases and J dropped 2 bases, with 17 bases sitting between them. The CDR3: CASSATRGGSNTGELFF. The CDR3 DNA reads as TGTGCCAGCAGCGCTACGCGAGGAGGGTCAAACACCGGGGAGCTGTTTTTT.

DNA of the CDR3: TGTGCCAGCAGCGTAGCTAGGTCCTACACCGGGGAGCTGTTTTTT. It yields the protein CASSVARSYTGELFF. This sequence joins TRBV9 and TRBJ2-2; D unclear. Trimming cost V 0 bases and J 3 bases, with 9 bases left between them. The length of the CDR3 is 15 residues. CDR1 is SGDLS, CDR2 YYNGEE, per germline.

The sample holds a few counts of this clonotype. CDR3 bases: TGTGCCAGCAGTGATGGGTGGGGCACAGATACGCAGTATTTT. Encoded protein: CASSDGWGTDTQYF. The chain carries TRBV3-1 and TRBJ2-3; no definite D call. Per the germline V gene, CDR1 is LGHDT and CDR2 is YNNKEL (reference sequence). The CDR3 extends over 14 amino acids. The V gene lost 6 bases and the J gene lost 1 base, with 11 bases spanning the gap.